This note documents a single T cell receptor beta chain sequence. No antigen is known for it. The entry originates in a study of cytomegalovirus exposure and HLA in healthy donors. Study-wide findings and caveats: Earlier analysis yielded a pattern in which most TCR beta V segments were productive about 87% or about 30% of the time. Per published accounts, TCR beta sequences correctly predicted the HLA-A and HLA-B alleles of most subjects.

From germline, CDR1 is MDHEN and CDR2 SYDVKM. V lost 3 bases and J lost 7; bases outside the gene matches: 3. This CDR3 has 13 amino acids. The PCR employed 60 Vbeta primers together with 13 Jbeta primers. This table comes from immunoSEQ multiplex PCR, and its TCRdb copy is limited to in-frame clones, with some not included. The table shows fewer than 200,000 clones, with 70% to 90% occurring only once. The TCR comes from a woman younger than 35 in good health and CMV-seronegative. This chain links TRBV28 with TRBJ1-2, with TRBD1 matching 9 bases. The sequenced sample consisted of PBMCs. CDR3: CASSFRDRVGYTF. CDR3 DNA: TGTGCCAGCAGTTTTCGGGACAGGGTTGGCTACACCTTC.